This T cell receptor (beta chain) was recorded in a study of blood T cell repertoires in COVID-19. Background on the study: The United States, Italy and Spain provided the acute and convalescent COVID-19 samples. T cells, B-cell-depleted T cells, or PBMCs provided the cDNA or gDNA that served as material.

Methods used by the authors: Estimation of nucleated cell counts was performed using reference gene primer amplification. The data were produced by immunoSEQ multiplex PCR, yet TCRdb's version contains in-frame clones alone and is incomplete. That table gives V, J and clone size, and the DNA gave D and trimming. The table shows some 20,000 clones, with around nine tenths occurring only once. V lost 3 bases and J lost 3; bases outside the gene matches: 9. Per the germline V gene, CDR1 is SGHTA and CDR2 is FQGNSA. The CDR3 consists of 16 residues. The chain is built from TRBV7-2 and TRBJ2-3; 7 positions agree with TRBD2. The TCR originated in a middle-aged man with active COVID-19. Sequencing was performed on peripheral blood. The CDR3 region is CASSFGGSPGTDTQYF. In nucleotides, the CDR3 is TGTGCCAGCAGCTTTGGCGGGAGTCCGGGGACAGATACGCAGTATTTT.